These T cell receptor beta chains were read from a single sample in a study of cytomegalovirus exposure and HLA in healthy donors. Profiling relied on immunoSEQ multiplex PCR, and the TCRdb table lists in-frame clones only, not all of them. In the table there are about 84,000 clones, around three fifths of which are singletons. The sequenced sample consisted of PBMCs. The receptors stem from a woman between 40 and 50 years old in good health and CMV-seropositive. Both conserved end residues are part of each CDR3. D genes are given only for firm matches. Clone size is stated in some rows and not others, as once, few, many or a class when expanded.

d_call j_call v_call clone_size cdr3_nt cdr3_aa
. TRBJ1-1 TRBV9 . TGTGCCAGCAGCGTAGATGGCTCAGATGGAGCTGAAGCTTTCTTT CASSVDGSDGAEAFF
. TRBJ1-1 TRBV7-3 . TGTGCCAGCAGCGACAGACTGGGGGGGCCTGAAGCTTTCTTT CASSDRLGGPEAFF
. TRBJ2-1 TRBV29-1 . TGCAGCGTTCTTACTCCAGGAGGCAATGAGCAGTTCTTC CSVLTPGGNEQFF
. TRBJ1-5 TRBV2 few TGTGCCAGCAGTGGACAGCCTAAAGATCAGCCCCAGCATTTT CASSGQPKDQPQHF
. TRBJ2-1 TRBV19 . TGTGCCAGTAGTATAGAGTACTTGACAGACGGTGAGCAGTTCTTC CASSIEYLTDGEQFF
TRBD2 TRBJ2-5 TRBV11-2 . TGTGCCAGCAGCTTAGATCTGACTAGCGCAAACTTC CASSLDLTSANF
TRBD2 TRBJ2-1 TRBV6-4 . TGTGCCAGCAGGCGACTAGCGGGATTCTACAATGAGCAGTTCTTC CASRRLAGFYNEQFF
. TRBJ2-1 TRBV28 . TGTGCCAGCAGACAACCCTCCAACTACAATGAGCAGTTCTTC CASRQPSNYNEQFF
. TRBJ2-5 TRBV27 . TGTGCCAGCAGTTCCACGAGGAGTTCTTTAGAGACCCAGTACTTC CASSSTRSSLETQYF
TRBD1 TRBJ1-2 TRBV10-3 . TGTGGAACCTCGTTGGACAGGAATTACGGTGGCTACACCTTC CGTSLDRNYGGYTF
. TRBJ1-1 TRBV6-5 . TGTGCCAGCAGTTACGGCGGGGGATTCACTGAAGCTTTCTTT CASSYGGGFTEAFF
TRBD2 TRBJ2-5 TRBV19 . TGTGCCAGTAGTGTATCCGGGACTAGCGGAGAAGAGACCCAGTACTTC CASSVSGTSGEETQYF
. TRBJ1-2 TRBV4-3 . TGCGCCAGCAGTGGGGCGGACTATGGCTACACCTTC CASSGADYGYTF
TRBD1 TRBJ2-7 TRBV5-1 . TGCGCCAGCAGCTTTTTCGGACAGGGGTCTGGGGAGCAGTACTTC CASSFFGQGSGEQYF
TRBD2 TRBJ2-3 TRBV11-2 few TGTGCCAGCAGCCAGGTTAGGGGCGGGAGAGATACGCAGTATTTT CASSQVRGGRDTQYF
. TRBJ1-4 TRBV5-1 . TGCGCCAGCAGCTTTGGAGGCGGCTCGCCTAATGAAAAACTGTTTTTT CASSFGGGSPNEKLFF
TRBD1 TRBJ2-2 TRBV6-1 . TGTGCCAGCAGTGGGGCCCGCAATGGCGAGACAGGGCCCAACACCGGGGAGCTGTTTTTT CASSGARNGETGPNTGELFF
TRBD2 TRBJ2-3 TRBV25-1 . TGTGCCAGCACCCGCGGCGGGAGGGCCACAGATACGCAGTATTTT CASTRGGRATDTQYF
. TRBJ2-1 TRBV11-3 . TGTGCCAGCAGCCCGACAGAGGACAATGAGCAGTTCTTC CASSPTEDNEQFF
. TRBJ2-7 TRBV27 . TGTGCCAGCAGCAGAGATGAGACAGCCCCTTACTACGAGCAGTACTTC CASSRDETAPYYEQYF
. TRBJ2-7 TRBV10-3 few TGTGCCTCAACCCCCAACGGACGGGACTACGAGCAGTACTTC CASTPNGRDYEQYF
TRBD2 TRBJ2-2 TRBV9 . TGTGCCAGCAGTCGAGGCGGGAGCGACACCGGGGAGCTGTTTTTT CASSRGGSDTGELFF
TRBD2 TRBJ2-1 TRBV6-5 few TGTGCCAGCAGTTACTCGACTAGCGGGGGGGGGAATGAGCAGTTCTTC CASSYSTSGGGNEQFF
TRBD2 TRBJ2-7 TRBV4-2 few TGTGCCAGCAGCCAACTAGGGACTAGCGGCTACGAGCAGTACTTC CASSQLGTSGYEQYF
. TRBJ2-5 TRBV27 . TGTGCCAGCTCCTCGCGGCCGGACAACCAAGAGACCCAGTACTTC CASSSRPDNQETQYF
TRBD1 TRBJ1-4 TRBV7-9 few TGTGCCAGCAACTTGGAACCACAGGGGGCAGGTGAAAAACTGTTTTTT CASNLEPQGAGEKLFF
TRBD1 TRBJ1-3 TRBV28 few TGTGCCAGCGGACAGGGAAGCTCTGGAAACACCATATATTTT CASGQGSSGNTIYF
TRBD2 TRBJ2-3 TRBV7-6 . TGTGCCAGCACCCTAGCGGGAGCTCGTGCAGATACGCAGTATTTT CASTLAGARADTQYF
TRBD2 TRBJ2-5 TRBV18 few TGTGCCAGCTCACTAGCGGGAGGTAACCAAGAGACCCAGTACTTC CASSLAGGNQETQYF
TRBD2 TRBJ2-7 TRBV6-4 . TGTGCCAGCAGTGACTCGACTAGCGGGAGAGGGCCGGGGTACGAGCAGTACTTC CASSDSTSGRGPGYEQYF
TRBD2 TRBJ2-5 TRBV7-2 . TGTGCCAGCAGCCCTTCACTAGCGCCAACGGGGACCCAGTACTTC CASSPSLAPTGTQYF
. TRBJ1-4 TRBV10-1 few TGCGCCAGCAGCTCCCCAGGGGAGAATGAAAAACTGTTTTTT CASSSPGENEKLFF
TRBD1 TRBJ2-3 TRBV7-9 . TGTGCCAGCAGCTTAGCGTACAGGGGGCGAAAAGATACGCAGTATTTT CASSLAYRGRKDTQYF
. TRBJ2-5 TRBV2 . TGTGCCAGTCTGAAGGGGGGGCAGAGGGGAGAGACCCAGTACTTC CASLKGGQRGETQYF
TRBD2 TRBJ2-3 TRBV15 . TGTGCCACCAGCAGAGATCCCGCGGGAGTCATGAATACGCAGTATTTT CATSRDPAGVMNTQYF